A selection of T cell receptor beta chains follows, all from one sample in a study of T cell responses to AZD1222 COVID-19 vaccine. Using immunoSEQ multiplex PCR, the repertoire was profiled, and TCRdb retains in-frame clones only, with some absent. The sample comprises roughly 35,000 clones, 85% to 90% of which are singletons, and approximately 11% rests with the top ten. The sample in question was peripheral blood, obtained 28 days after the second AZD1222 dose. All receptors come from an adult who received the AZD1222 COVID-19 vaccine. CDR3s include the opening cysteine and the closing phenylalanine or tryptophan. The D gene is left open where the match is weak. Size values are once, few and many counts, or a class for expanded clones, and some rows have none.

>few|TRBJ2-3|TRBV6-2/TRBV6-3|TRBD1
CASSYDDRGRPDTQYF
TGTGCCAGCAGTTACGACGACAGGGGGCGCCCAGATACGCAGTATTTT
>NA|TRBJ2-7|TRBV19|TRBD1
CASSIDGTGDYEQYF
TGTGCCAGTAGTATTGATGGGACAGGGGACTACGAGCAGTACTTC
>NA|TRBJ1-2|TRBV6-5|TRBD1
CASSRTGTRSYTF
TGTGCCAGCAGTCGGACAGGGACTAGGAGCTACACCTTC
>NA|TRBJ2-2|TRBV19|TRBD2
CASSNAGGLTGELFF
TGTGCCAGTAGTAATGCGGGAGGGCTGACCGGGGAGCTGTTTTTT
>NA|TRBJ1-2|TRBV6-5|TRBD1
CASRFQGGFGYTF
TGTGCCAGCAGATTCCAGGGGGGCTTTGGCTACACCTTC
>NA|TRBJ1-1|TRBV7-2|NA
CASRKEAFF
TGTGCCAGCAGAAAAGAAGCTTTCTTT
>NA|TRBJ1-2|TRBV6-1|NA
CASSIPGNGYTF
TGTGCCAGCAGTATTCCGGGGAATGGCTACACCTTC
>NA|TRBJ2-6|TRBV18|TRBD1
CASSRARGTGSSGANVLTF
TGTGCCAGCTCAAGGGCCCGCGGGACAGGGTCCTCTGGGGCCAACGTCCTGACTTTC
>NA|TRBJ2-7|TRBV7-2|NA
CASSLAGGSYEQYF
TGTGCCAGCAGCTTAGCGGGAGGCTCCTACGAGCAGTACTTC
>NA|TRBJ1-6|TRBV27|TRBD1
CASSYGRTGDSPLHF
TGTGCCAGCAGTTACGGGCGGACAGGGGATTCACCCCTCCACTTT
>NA|TRBJ2-1|TRBV7-9|NA
CASSLFRDAQFF
TGTGCCAGCAGCTTATTCAGGGACGCGCAGTTCTTC
>NA|TRBJ1-2|TRBV4-1|NA
CASSQSDGGRGGYGYTF
TGCGCCAGCAGCCAATCGGACGGGGGGCGCGGCGGCTATGGCTACACCTTC
>NA|TRBJ2-2|TRBV19|NA
CASREKSTGELFF
TGTGCCAGTAGGGAGAAGAGCACCGGGGAGCTGTTTTTT
>NA|TRBJ2-1|TRBV7-9|TRBD1
CASKPRTGLEQFF
TGTGCCAGCAAACCAAGGACAGGCCTTGAGCAGTTCTTC
>few|TRBJ1-5|TRBV5-1|NA
CASRAGAPQHF
TGCGCCAGCAGGGCGGGGGCGCCCCAGCATTTT
>NA|TRBJ2-7|TRBV7-5|NA
CVRSLPGRGPYEQYF
TGTGTCAGAAGCTTACCAGGGCGGGGGCCCTACGAGCAGTACTTC
>NA|TRBJ1-3|TRBV5-5|NA
CASSARGGAGNTIYF
TGTGCCAGCAGCGCCCGGGGGGGAGCTGGAAACACCATATATTTT
>NA|TRBJ2-7|TRBV10-3|NA
CAISEPAGVGASPKYF
TGTGCCATCAGTGAGCCTGCAGGAGTTGGGGCATCCCCCAAGTACTTC
>NA|TRBJ2-7|TRBV27|TRBD1
CASSLGGQGLEQYF
TGTGCCAGCAGTTTAGGGGGACAGGGGTTGGAGCAGTACTTC
>NA|TRBJ2-1|TRBV2|TRBD2
CASSGGLAGAQEQFF
TGTGCCAGCAGTGGAGGACTAGCGGGAGCTCAGGAGCAGTTCTTC
>NA|TRBJ2-2|TRBV3-1/TRBV3-2|NA
CASSQDLPGELFF
TGTGCCAGCAGCCAAGATCTACCCGGGGAGCTGTTTTTT
>once|TRBJ2-3|TRBV28|NA
CASRGGATDTQYF
TGTGCCAGCAGGGGTGGGGCCACAGATACGCAGTATTTT
>once|TRBJ2-3|TRBV3-1/TRBV3-2|NA
CASSLIGSNTQYF
TGTGCCAGCAGCCTGATCGGGAGCAATACGCAGTATTTT
>once|TRBJ2-2|TRBV6-4|TRBD2
CASSELAGLVGELFF
TGTGCCAGCAGTGAACTAGCGGGATTAGTCGGGGAGCTGTTTTTT
>NA|TRBJ2-2|TRBV9|NA
CASSAALRETGELFF
TGTGCCAGCAGCGCAGCCCTCAGGGAGACCGGGGAGCTGTTTTTT
>NA|TRBJ2-7|TRBV15|TRBD1
CATSRGTGYDEQYF
TGTGCCACCAGCAGAGGGACAGGGTATGATGAGCAGTACTTC
>NA|TRBJ1-5|TRBV10-1|NA
CASSLLQGWPQHF
TGCGCCAGCAGTCTTTTACAGGGTTGGCCCCAGCATTTT
>NA|TRBJ2-4|TRBV20-1|TRBD2
CSASWGGAKNIQYF
TGCAGTGCTAGTTGGGGGGGAGCCAAAAACATTCAGTACTTC
>NA|TRBJ2-5|TRBV9|TRBD2
CASSVDGGGKETQYF
TGTGCCAGCAGCGTAGATGGCGGGGGAAAAGAGACCCAGTACTTC
>NA|TRBJ2-7|TRBV2|NA
CASSEETLKGGAYEQYF
TGTGCCAGCAGTGAGGAGACACTTAAAGGAGGGGCCTACGAGCAGTACTTC
>NA|TRBJ2-7|TRBV7-2|TRBD2
CASSTGLAGVSSGEQYF
TGTGCCAGCAGCACGGGACTAGCGGGGGTGAGCTCTGGGGAGCAGTACTTC
>NA|TRBJ2-3|TRBV3-1/TRBV3-2|NA
CASSQDTDTQYF
TGTGCCAGCAGCCAAGACACAGATACGCAGTATTTT
>NA|TRBJ1-6|TRBV11-1|TRBD1
CASSINRGGSPLHF
TGTGCCAGCAGCATAAACAGGGGAGGCTCACCCCTCCACTTT
>NA|TRBJ2-3|TRBV5-1|TRBD1
CASSFLGQGATDTQYF
TGCGCCAGCAGCTTCCTTGGACAGGGGGCAACCGATACGCAGTATTTT
>NA|TRBJ2-7|TRBV27|TRBD2
CASSLIETGGMQYF
TGTGCCAGCAGTTTAATTGAGACGGGAGGGATGCAGTACTTC
>NA|TRBJ1-1|TRBV7-2|NA
CASSFSWNTEAFF
TGTGCCAGCAGCTTCTCCTGGAACACTGAAGCTTTCTTT
>NA|TRBJ1-5|TRBV28|NA
CASSLSRYQPQHF
TGTGCCAGCAGTTTAAGTCGCTATCAGCCCCAGCATTTT
>NA|TRBJ2-3|TRBV7-6|NA
CASSLEGRGDTQYF
TGTGCCAGCAGCTTAGAAGGCCGTGGGGATACGCAGTATTTT
>NA|TRBJ2-1|TRBV28|TRBD2
CASSLQGTSGDNEQFF
TGTGCCAGCAGTTTACAGGGGACTAGCGGTGACAATGAGCAGTTCTTC
>NA|TRBJ1-2|TRBV5-4|NA
CASSFPLGEAYYGYTF
TGTGCCAGCAGCTTTCCCCTCGGCGAGGCTTACTATGGCTACACCTTC
>NA|TRBJ1-5|TRBV4-2|NA
CASSQDTQGWRQPQHF
TGTGCCAGCAGCCAAGATACACAGGGCTGGCGTCAGCCCCAGCATTTT
>once|TRBJ2-2|TRBV5-1|NA
CASSLVPGAVTGELFF
TGCGCCAGCAGCCTTGTCCCGGGGGCGGTGACCGGGGAGCTGTTTTTT
>once|TRBJ1-2|TRBV30|NA
CAWSSEHYGYTF
TGTGCCTGGAGTTCGGAACACTATGGCTACACCTTC
>NA|TRBJ1-2|TRBV18|TRBD1
CASSPPDRGRGGYTF
TGTGCCAGCTCACCACCGGACAGGGGGCGAGGAGGCTACACCTTC
>NA|TRBJ1-6|TRBV21-1|NA
CASSHSRTGSVSPLHF
TGTGCCAGCAGCCACAGTCGGACAGGGTCGGTTTCACCCCTCCACTTT
>NA|TRBJ1-3|TRBV19|TRBD1
CASGRQGSGNTIYF
TGTGCCAGCGGAAGACAGGGGTCTGGAAACACCATATATTTT
>NA|TRBJ1-4|TRBV5-4|NA
CASSYERQLEKLFF
TGTGCCAGCAGCTATGAAAGACAGCTTGAAAAACTGTTTTTT
>once|TRBJ2-7|TRBV3-1/TRBV3-2|TRBD2
CASSPRGLPAGEQYF
TGTGCCAGCAGCCCACGGGGACTACCTGCGGGGGAGCAGTACTTC
>NA|TRBJ2-7|TRBV6-6|TRBD1
CASSLMITGTGSSYEQYF
TGTGCCAGCAGTCTAATGATTACCGGGACAGGGAGCTCCTACGAGCAGTACTTC
>once|TRBJ1-1|TRBV5-1|NA
CASSWQGDGTEAFF
TGCGCCAGCAGCTGGCAGGGTGACGGAACTGAAGCTTTCTTT
>NA|TRBJ1-1|TRBV6-6|NA
CASTTRGGDTEAFF
TGTGCCAGCACCACCCGAGGGGGGGACACTGAAGCTTTCTTT